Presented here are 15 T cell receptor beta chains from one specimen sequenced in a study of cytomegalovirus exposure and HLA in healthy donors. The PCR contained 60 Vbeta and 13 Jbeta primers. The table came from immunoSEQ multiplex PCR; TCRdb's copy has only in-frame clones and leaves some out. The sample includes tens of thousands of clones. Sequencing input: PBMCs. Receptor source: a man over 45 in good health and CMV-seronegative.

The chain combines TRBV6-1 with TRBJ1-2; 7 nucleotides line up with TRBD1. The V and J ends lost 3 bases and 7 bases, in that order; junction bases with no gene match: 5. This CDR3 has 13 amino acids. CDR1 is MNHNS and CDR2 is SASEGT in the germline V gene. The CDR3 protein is CASSEGTGAGYTF. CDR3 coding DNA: TGTGCCAGCAGTGAGGGCACAGGGGCTGGCTACACCTTC.

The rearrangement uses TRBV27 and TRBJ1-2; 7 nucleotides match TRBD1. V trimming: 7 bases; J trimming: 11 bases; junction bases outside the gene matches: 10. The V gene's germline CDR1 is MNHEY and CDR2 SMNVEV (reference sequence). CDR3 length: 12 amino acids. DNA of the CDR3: TGTGCCAGCAAAGGGGGCGGTTTGTGGTACACCTTC. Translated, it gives CASKGGGLWYTF.

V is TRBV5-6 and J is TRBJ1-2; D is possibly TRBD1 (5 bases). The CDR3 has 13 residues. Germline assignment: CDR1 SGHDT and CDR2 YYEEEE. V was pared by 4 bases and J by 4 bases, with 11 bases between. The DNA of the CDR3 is TGTGCCAGCAGCCTGCGCGGGACCTATGGCTACACCTTC. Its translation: CASSLRGTYGYTF.

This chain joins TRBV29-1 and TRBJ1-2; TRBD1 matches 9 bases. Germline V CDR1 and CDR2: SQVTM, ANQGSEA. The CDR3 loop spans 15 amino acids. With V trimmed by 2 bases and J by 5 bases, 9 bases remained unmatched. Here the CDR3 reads CSVELATGGDYGYTF. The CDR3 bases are TGCAGCGTTGAACTTGCGACAGGGGGGGATTATGGCTACACCTTC.

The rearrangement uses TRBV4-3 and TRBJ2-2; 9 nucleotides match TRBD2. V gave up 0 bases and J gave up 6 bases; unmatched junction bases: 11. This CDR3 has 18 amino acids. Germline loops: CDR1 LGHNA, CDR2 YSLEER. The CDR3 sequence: CASSQDPSGGYRPGELFF. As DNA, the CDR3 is TGCGCCAGCAGCCAAGATCCCAGCGGGGGGTATCGTCCCGGGGAGCTGTTTTTT.

The CDR3 protein is CASSGGGINSPLHF. The CDR3 DNA follows: TGTGCCAGTAGTGGGGGGGGTATTAATTCACCCCTCCACTTT. The J gene is TRBJ1-6, the V gene TRBV19; weak D call: TRBD1 (5 bases). Per germline, CDR1 LNHDA and CDR2 SQIVND (reference sequence). This CDR3 comprises 14 residues. Trimming cost V 5 bases and J 6 bases, with 11 bases left between them.

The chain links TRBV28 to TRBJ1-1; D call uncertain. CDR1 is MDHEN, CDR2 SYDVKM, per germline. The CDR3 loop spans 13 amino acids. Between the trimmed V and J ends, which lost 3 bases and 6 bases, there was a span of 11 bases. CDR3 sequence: CASSFSQASEAFF. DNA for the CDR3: TGTGCCAGCAGTTTTAGTCAGGCGTCTGAAGCTTTCTTT.

The CDR3 DNA is TGTGCCAGCAGTTCCCGACAGGGTTGGAAAGCTTTCTTT. It specifies CASSSRQGWKAFF. The gene calls are TRBV6-5 and TRBJ1-1, with 7 nucleotides matching TRBD1. The V segment lost 4 bases and the J segment 9 bases; nucleotides outside the gene matches: 8. The CDR3 extends over 13 amino acids. CDR1 and CDR2 from the germline V gene are MNHEY and SVGAGI.

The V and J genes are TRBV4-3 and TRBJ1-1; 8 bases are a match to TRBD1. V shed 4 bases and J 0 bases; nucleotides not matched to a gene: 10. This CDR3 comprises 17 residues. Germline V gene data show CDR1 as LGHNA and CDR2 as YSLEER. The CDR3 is CASSRSGTGLMNTEAFF. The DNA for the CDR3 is TGCGCCAGCAGCCGATCCGGGACAGGATTAATGAACACTGAAGCTTTCTTT.

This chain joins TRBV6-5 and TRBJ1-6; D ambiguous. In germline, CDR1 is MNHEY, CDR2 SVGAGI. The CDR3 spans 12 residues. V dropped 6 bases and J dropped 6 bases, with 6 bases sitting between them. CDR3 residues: CASRQPNSPLHF. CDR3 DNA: TGTGCCAGCAGACAGCCTAATTCACCCCTCCACTTT.

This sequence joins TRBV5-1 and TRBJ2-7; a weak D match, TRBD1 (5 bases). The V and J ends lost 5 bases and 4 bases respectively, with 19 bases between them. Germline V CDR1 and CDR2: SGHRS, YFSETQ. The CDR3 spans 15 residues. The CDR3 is CASRFQEGVGYEQYF. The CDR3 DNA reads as TGCGCCAGCAGGTTTCAAGAAGGGGTTGGATACGAGCAGTACTTC.

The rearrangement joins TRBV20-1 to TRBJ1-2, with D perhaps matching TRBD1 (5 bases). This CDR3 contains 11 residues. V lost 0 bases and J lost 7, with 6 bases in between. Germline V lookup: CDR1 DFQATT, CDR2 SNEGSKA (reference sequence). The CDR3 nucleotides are TGCAGTGCTAGAGACGGGGGTGGCTACACCTTC. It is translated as CSARDGGGYTF.

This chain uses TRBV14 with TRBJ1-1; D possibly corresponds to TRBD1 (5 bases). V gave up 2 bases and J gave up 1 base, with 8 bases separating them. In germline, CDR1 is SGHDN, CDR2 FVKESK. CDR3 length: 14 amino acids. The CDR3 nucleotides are TGTGCCAGCAGCCAATACACAGGGAACACTGAAGCTTTCTTT. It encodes CASSQYTGNTEAFF.

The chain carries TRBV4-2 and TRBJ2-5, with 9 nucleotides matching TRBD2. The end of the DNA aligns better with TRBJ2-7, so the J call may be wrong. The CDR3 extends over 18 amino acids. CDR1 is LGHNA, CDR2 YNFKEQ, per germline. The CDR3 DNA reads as TGTGCCAGCAGCCAAGGCCATATTAGCGGGGGAGCATCCTACGAGCAGTACTTC. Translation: CASSQGHISGGASYEQYF.

The CDR3 protein is CASSATYLAAGSQFF. CDR3 in DNA: TGTGCCAGCAGCGCAACCTACCTTGCAGCTGGGAGCCAGTTCTTC. V usage is TRBV9 and J usage is TRBJ2-1, with D tentatively TRBD2 (5 bases). Trimming removed 3 bases at V and 13 bases at J, with 23 bases between. The CDR3 sequence is 15 residues long. The germline V gene encodes CDR1 SGDLS and CDR2 YYNGEE.